This TCR beta chain is drawn from a study of T-cell reconstitution after alpha-beta-depleted transplantation in children. It was with unique molecular identifiers that the TCRbeta library was prepared. MiXCR was run by TCRdb on the PCR reads, yielding one entry per CDR3 protein. Of 90,000 to 100,000 distinct CDR3 sequences detected, about 22% appear once; the ten largest clones hold about a fifth. CDR3 length equals 15 residues. Germline values: CDR1 SGHTA, CDR2 FQGNSA. The V segment lost 4 bases and the J segment 5 bases; nucleotides outside the gene matches: 6. As for this clonotype: Its matching antigen is unknown.

Notes on the study in general: Expanded graft clones numbering several hundred reportedly gave rise to alpha-beta T cells about two months after transplant.

This TCR derives from a boy between 2 and 10 years old with acute lymphoblastic leukemia, due to receive a stem cell transplant. This material consisted of PBMCs, taken before TCRalphabeta/CD19-depleted stem cell transplant. The V gene is TRBV7-2, the J gene TRBJ2-1, with 9 bases matching TRBD2. The CDR3 spells CASSSRGLADNEQFF. CDR3 coding DNA: TGTGCCAGCAGCTCCCGGGGACTAGCAGACAATGAGCAGTTCTTC.